Reported below is one T cell receptor (beta chain). What it binds is unknown. The data derive from a study of monozygotic twins with inflammatory bowel disease. CDR1 is SEHNR, CDR2 FQNEAQ, per germline (reference sequence). The CDR3 spans 15 residues. TCRdb reprocessed the 5' RACE reads; each CDR3 protein has one entry and no DNA is given. The sample table includes 330,000 or so distinct CDR3 sequences. The study's findings and limits: Compared with healthy twins, IBD patients shared fewer clonotypes with others, especially with disease activity.

The sample comprised blood. This TCR was recovered from a human donor with ulcerative colitis or Crohn's disease, or a healthy co-twin of an affected twin (not recorded which). The chain links TRBV7-9 to TRBJ2-1; TCRdb reports TRBD2, a call that lacks DNA to check it against. The CDR3 here is CASSPEDYSYNEQFF.